The 28 T cell receptor beta chains given below trace back to one sample, sequenced in a study of blood T cell repertoires in COVID-19. Generated by immunoSEQ multiplex PCR, the TCRdb table keeps only in-frame clones and is missing some. The sample has about 380,000 clones, approximately 87% seen once; the top ten hold 1.3%. Sample: PBMCs or T cells enriched from blood (not recorded which). Source of these receptors: a man aged 30 to 45 who had recovered from COVID-19.

This clone was detected only once. CDR3 nucleotides: TGCGCCAGCAGCTCGGACCCACAGGGTAGTTTCGCTTCTGAAGCTTTCTTT. This translates into CASSSDPQGSFASEAFF. The rearrangement uses TRBV5-1 and TRBJ1-1, with D possibly being TRBD1 (6 bases). Deletions cut 3 bases from V and 6 bases from J, with 24 bases between. CDR1 is SGHRS, CDR2 YFSETQ, per germline. The CDR3 has 17 amino acids.

This clone was seen only a few times. V usage is TRBV19 and J usage is TRBJ1-5; 9 bases agree with TRBD1. CDR3 length: 17 residues. Germline V lookup: CDR1 LNHDA, CDR2 SQIVND (reference sequence). Trimming took 5 bases from V and 0 from J; bases not matched to a gene: 8. As DNA, the CDR3 is TGTGCCAGTAGTCTCGGACAGGGGCATTTTAGCAATCAGCCCCAGCATTTT. This encodes CASSLGQGHFSNQPQHF.

The rearrangement joins TRBV9 to TRBJ1-1; D is unclear. This CDR3 is 13 amino acids long. Germline CDR1 reads SGDLS; CDR2 reads YYNGEE. With 0 bases removed from V and 6 bases from J, the gap between germline ends came to 9 bases. CDR3 nucleotides: TGTGCCAGCAGCGTAGACATCTCCGCTGAAGCTTTCTTT. Amino acids: CASSVDISAEAFF.

The chain combines TRBV6-2 or TRBV6-3 with TRBJ2-7; 8 bases are shared with TRBD1. J lost 0 bases, V lost 5 bases, and 6 bases had no gene match. This CDR3 comprises 15 residues. The germline gives CDR1 MNHEY, CDR2 SVGEGT. In DNA, the CDR3 is TGTGCCAGCAGTCGCGGACAGGGACTCTCCTACGAGCAGTACTTC. Translated, it gives CASSRGQGLSYEQYF.

On this clone: At the DNA level, this CDR3 is encoded by other sequences in the same sample as well. V is TRBV24-1 and J is TRBJ2-2, with 8 bases lining up with TRBD1. The ends lost 3 bases at V and 1 base at J; junction bases unmatched: 3. Germline CDR1 is KGHDR and CDR2 is SFDVKD. This CDR3 contains 16 residues. CDR3 bases: TGTGCCACCAGTGATCCCGGGACAGGGAACACCGGGGAGCTGTTTTTT. This gives the protein CATSDPGTGNTGELFF.

The genes are TRBV3-1 (or the pseudogene TRBV3-2) and TRBJ2-3; TRBD2 matches 10 bases. The CDR3 consists of 22 residues. Trimming removed 0 bases from V and 3 bases from J; junction bases left unmatched: 21. Per germline, CDR1 LGHDT and CDR2 YNNKEL (reference sequence). As DNA, the CDR3 is TGTGCCAGCAGCCAAGATTCGAGTAGCGGGGGGTCTCATGATAGGAGGACAGATACGCAGTATTTT. Translation gives CASSQDSSSGGSHDRRTDTQYF.

The chain is built from TRBV9 and TRBJ1-2, with no clear D. Germline CDR1 and CDR2: SGDLS and YYNGEE. The CDR3 length is 14 residues. With 2 bases removed from V and 6 bases from J, the gap between germline ends came to 14 bases. The CDR3 DNA follows: TGTGCCAGCAGCGTGAGTGGGAGGGAACATGGCTACACCTTC. Protein product: CASSVSGREHGYTF.

The chain joins TRBV12-3 or TRBV12-4 to TRBJ1-2, with D possibly matching TRBD1 (5 bases). This CDR3 comprises 13 residues. Trimming took 5 bases from V and 6 from J, leaving 13 bases between them. The CDR3 DNA follows: TGTGCCAGCAGTCCGGGGGGACGGGATGGCTACACCTTC. Encoded protein: CASSPGGRDGYTF.

This chain connects TRBV6-5 to TRBJ1-2; 7 bases agree with TRBD1. The V gene's germline CDR1 is MNHEY and CDR2 SVGAGI. Unmatched junction bases numbered 8, after V lost 6 bases and J lost 7 bases. This CDR3 comprises 13 residues. For the CDR3, the DNA is TGTGCCAGCAGGGCCGGGACAGAGAGTGGCTACACCTTC. Translated: CASRAGTESGYTF.

V and J are TRBV7-2 and TRBJ1-1; a weak D match, TRBD1 (5 bases). The CDR3 totals 14 residues. From germline, CDR1 is SGHTA and CDR2 FQGNSA. Trimming took off 4 bases at V and 0 bases at J, with 9 bases between the two ends. CDR3: CASSSGHLNTEAFF. DNA of the CDR3: TGTGCCAGCAGCTCCGGACACCTGAACACTGAAGCTTTCTTT. Full variable domain (outside the CDR3, taken from reference TRBV7-2 and TRBJ1-1): GAGVSQSPSNKVTEKGKDVELRCDPISGHTALYWYRQSLGQGLEFLIYFQGNSAPDKSGLPSDRFSAERTGGSVSTLTIQRTQQEDSAVYLCASSSGHLNTEAFFGQGTRLTVV.

The gene calls are TRBV7-2 and TRBJ1-3; 7 bases align to TRBD1. The V segment lost 5 bases and the J segment 4 bases; nucleotides outside the gene matches: 5. In germline, CDR1 is SGHTA, CDR2 FQGNSA. CDR3 length: 14 residues. The CDR3 DNA reads as TGTGCCAGCAGCATGGGACAGCTCGGAAACACCATATATTTT. This gives the protein CASSMGQLGNTIYF.

Only one count was recorded for this clone. The gene calls are TRBV15 and TRBJ2-7, with no clear D. Per germline, CDR1 LNHNV and CDR2 YYDKDF (reference sequence). The V end lost 0 bases, the J end lost 5 bases, and 11 bases lay between the germline ends. The CDR3 covers 14 residues. In nucleotides, the CDR3 is TGTGCCACCAGCAGAGATCAAGCAGCGAACGAGCAGTACTTC. It encodes CATSRDQAANEQYF. The full variable domain, completed using reference TRBV15 and TRBJ2-7, is DAMVIQNPRYQVTQFGKPVTLSCSQTLNHNVMYWYQQKSSQAPKLLFHYYDKDFNNEADTPDNFQSRRPNTSFCFLDIRSPGLGDTAMYLCATSRDQAANEQYFGPGTRLTVT.

The rearrangement links TRBV6-4 to TRBJ1-3; the D gene is possibly TRBD1 (5 bases). The CDR3 runs to 12 residues. The germline V and J ends were trimmed by 11 bases and 4 bases, with 12 bases remaining between them. The germline V gene encodes CDR1 MRHNA and CDR2 SNTAGT. CDR3 sequence (DNA): TGTGCCGGCGGGGGTGGGGGAAACACCATATATTTT. As protein: CAGGGGGNTIYF.

The genes are TRBV3-1 (or the pseudogene TRBV3-2) and TRBJ1-2; 8 nucleotides agree with TRBD1. Looked up from germline, CDR1 is LGHDT and CDR2 is YNNKEL (reference sequence). This CDR3 spans 15 amino acids. Unmatched junction bases numbered 5, after V lost 0 bases and J lost 5 bases. The CDR3 sequence: CASSQESGTGYGYTF. The DNA of the CDR3 is TGTGCCAGCAGCCAAGAAAGTGGGACAGGTTATGGCTACACCTTC.

The chain combines TRBV9 with TRBJ2-3, with D perhaps TRBD2 (5 bases). This CDR3 is 16 amino acids long. V was trimmed by 0 bases and J by 2 bases, leaving 13 bases between them. Germline lookup yields CDR1 SGDLS and CDR2 YYNGEE. The CDR3 loop reads CASSVGADALTDTQYF. In nucleotides, the CDR3 is TGTGCCAGCAGCGTAGGAGCGGATGCACTCACAGATACGCAGTATTTT.

The chain has TRBV15 and TRBJ2-1; D is unresolved. CDR3 length: 15 amino acids. V lost 5 bases and J 0 bases, leaving 11 bases between the germline ends. The germline CDR1 and CDR2 sequences are LNHNV and YYDKDF (reference sequence). DNA of the CDR3: TGTGCCACCAGCCGAGCACTTGGCTCCTACAATGAGCAGTTCTTC. Protein product: CATSRALGSYNEQFF.

V and J are TRBV3-1 (or the pseudogene TRBV3-2) and TRBJ1-6; a weak D match, TRBD1 (5 bases). Germline V gene data show CDR1 as LGHDT and CDR2 as YNNKEL (reference sequence). The CDR3 runs 17 residues. Trimming cost V 1 base and J 7 bases, with 17 bases left between them. CDR3 nucleotides: TGTGCCAGCAGCCAAGCCCCTCAGGGAATCGGAAATTCACCCCTCCACTTT. This encodes CASSQAPQGIGNSPLHF.

V usage is TRBV10-1 and J usage is TRBJ2-3; 7 nucleotides line up with TRBD1. CDR1 WNHNN and CDR2 SYGVQD come from the germline V gene (reference sequence). The CDR3 is 13 residues long. With V trimmed by 6 bases and J by 3 bases, 3 bases remained unmatched. The CDR3 sequence is CASSGQATDTQYF. In DNA, the CDR3 is TGCGCCAGCAGCGGACAGGCAACAGATACGCAGTATTTT.

The chain links TRBV12-3 or TRBV12-4 to TRBJ2-3; no clear D. V shed 5 bases and J shed 8 bases, with 14 bases lying between them. This CDR3 contains 13 residues. The CDR3 DNA reads TGTGCCAGCAGTCCAGACATCTTGGGTACGCAGTATTTT. This gives the protein CASSPDILGTQYF.

A few counts support this clone. The rearrangement links TRBV6-5 to TRBJ1-2; 8 bases fit TRBD1. Germline V gene lookup returns CDR1 MNHEY and CDR2 SVGAGI. With 2 bases clipped from V and 5 bases from J, the junction kept 7 bases outside the gene matches. This CDR3 has 15 residues. For the CDR3, the DNA is TGTGCCAGCAGTTACCACCCTACAGGGGGGTATGGCTACACCTTC. This sequence encodes CASSYHPTGGYGYTF.

The chain joins TRBV4-2 to TRBJ2-1; 7 bases agree with TRBD2. This CDR3 has 16 residues. CDR1 and CDR2 from the germline V gene are LGHNA and YNFKEQ. Trimming cost V 0 bases and J 2 bases; bases outside gene matches: 4. DNA for the CDR3: TGTGCCAGCAGCCAAGAGGCTAGCGGAGCCTACAATGAGCAGTTCTTC. Translation gives CASSQEASGAYNEQFF.

This clone came up once. The chain is built from TRBV6-5 and TRBJ1-6, with D tentatively TRBD1 (6 bases). The CDR3 length is 15 residues. V gave up 4 bases and J gave up 8 bases, with 15 bases separating them. Germline CDR1 and CDR2: MNHEY and SVGAGI. In nucleotides, the CDR3 is TGTGCCAGCAGTTTTCGGGGGGCCATTGATTCACCCCTCCACTTT. It yields the protein CASSFRGAIDSPLHF.

The V gene is TRBV7-9, the J gene TRBJ1-1; 9 bases fit TRBD1. V dropped 4 bases and J dropped 1; count of bases not matched to a gene: 4. The CDR3 runs to 15 residues. CDR1 is SEHNR, CDR2 FQNEAQ, per germline (reference sequence). This chain's CDR3 is CASSSPDRGNTEAFF. The CDR3 region has the DNA TGTGCCAGCAGCTCGCCGGACAGGGGGAACACTGAAGCTTTCTTT. The complete variable domain, with remaining parts taken from reference TRBV7-9 and TRBJ1-1, reads DTGVSQNPRHKITKRGQNVTFRCDPISEHNRLYWYRQTLGQGPEFLTYFQNEAQLEKSRLLSDRFSAERPKGSFSTLEIQRTEQGDSAMYLCASSSPDRGNTEAFFGQGTRLTVV.

The chain combines TRBV18 with TRBJ2-3; possible D gene TRBD2, 5 bases. This CDR3 has 14 amino acids. V lost 1 base to trimming and J lost 5 bases, with 10 bases between them. Looked up from germline, CDR1 is KGHSH and CDR2 is LQKENI. The CDR3 DNA sequence: TGTGCCAGCTCACCACAGGGAGCTGGAGATACGCAGTATTTT. This sequence encodes CASSPQGAGDTQYF.

The J gene is TRBJ1-1, the V gene TRBV2; perhaps TRBD1 as D (6 bases). CDR1 and CDR2 (germline): SNHLY, FYNNEI. V was trimmed by 3 bases and J by 4 bases, leaving 15 bases between them. CDR3 size: 15 residues. For the CDR3, the DNA is TGTGCCAGCAGTGAGGGGGCGAACATCGGCACTGAAGCTTTCTTT. It specifies CASSEGANIGTEAFF.

V and J are TRBV6-5 and TRBJ2-1; TRBD2 matches at 10 bases. Germline V CDR1 and CDR2: MNHEY, SVGAGI. The CDR3 is 15 amino acids. The V segment lost 5 bases and the J segment 1 base; nucleotides outside the gene matches: 2. In DNA, the CDR3 is TGTGCCAGCAGTACTAGCGGGGTTTCCTACAATGAGCAGTTCTTC. Encoded protein: CASSTSGVSYNEQFF.

The chain employs TRBV25-1 and TRBJ1-3, with D possibly being TRBD1 (6 bases). The CDR3 contains 16 residues. Germline V gene sequence: CDR1 MGHDK, CDR2 SYGVNS. V was shortened by 6 bases and J by 2 bases, with 17 bases between the two germline ends. The CDR3 spells CASSDPGEGAGNTIYF. The CDR3 nucleotides are TGTGCCAGCAGCGACCCAGGGGAAGGGGCTGGAAACACCATATATTTT.

This chain joins TRBV4-2 and TRBJ1-1; the D gene is possibly TRBD1 (6 bases). The CDR3 has 15 residues. V gave up 4 bases and J gave up 2 bases, with 14 bases separating them. Germline V gives CDR1 LGHNA, CDR2 YNFKEQ. The CDR3, as DNA: TGTGCCAGCAGCCTAGATGACAGGAGCAACACTGAAGCTTTCTTT. Amino acid sequence: CASSLDDRSNTEAFF.